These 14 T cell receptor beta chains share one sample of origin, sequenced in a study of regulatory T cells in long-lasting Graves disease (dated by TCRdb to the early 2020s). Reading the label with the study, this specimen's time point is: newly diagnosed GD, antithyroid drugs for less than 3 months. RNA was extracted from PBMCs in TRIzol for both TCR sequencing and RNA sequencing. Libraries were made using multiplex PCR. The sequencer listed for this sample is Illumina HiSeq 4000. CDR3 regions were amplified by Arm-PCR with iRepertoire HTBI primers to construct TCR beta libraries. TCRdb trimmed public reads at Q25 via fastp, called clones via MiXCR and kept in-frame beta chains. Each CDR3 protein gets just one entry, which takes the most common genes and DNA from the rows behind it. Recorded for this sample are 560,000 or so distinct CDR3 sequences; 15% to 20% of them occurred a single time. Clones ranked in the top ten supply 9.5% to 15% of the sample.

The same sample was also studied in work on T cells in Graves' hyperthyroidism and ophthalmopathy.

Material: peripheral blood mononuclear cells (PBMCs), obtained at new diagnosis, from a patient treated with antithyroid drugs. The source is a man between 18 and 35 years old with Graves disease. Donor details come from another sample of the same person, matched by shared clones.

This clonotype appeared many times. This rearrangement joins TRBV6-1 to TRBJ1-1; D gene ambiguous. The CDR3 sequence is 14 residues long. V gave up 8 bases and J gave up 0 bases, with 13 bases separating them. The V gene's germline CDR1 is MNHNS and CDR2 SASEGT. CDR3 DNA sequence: TGTGCCAGCGGCCGGGATACGGTGAACACTGAAGCTTTCTTT. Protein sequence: CASGRDTVNTEAFF.

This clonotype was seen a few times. Here the CDR3 DNA reads TGTGCCAGCAGTCAACCCCGGACTAGCGGAGTGTACGAGCAGTACTTC. It encodes CASSQPRTSGVYEQYF. The V gene is TRBV27, the J gene TRBJ2-7, with 10 bases that match TRBD2. Trimming removed 5 bases from V and 4 bases from J; junction bases left unmatched: 11. The CDR3 runs 16 residues. Germline CDR1 and CDR2: MNHEY and SMNVEV (reference sequence).

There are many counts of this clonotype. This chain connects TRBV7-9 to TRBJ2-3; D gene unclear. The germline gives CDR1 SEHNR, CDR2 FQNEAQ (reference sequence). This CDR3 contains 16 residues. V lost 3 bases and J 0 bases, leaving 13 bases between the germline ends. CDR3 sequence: CASSFPASESTDTQYF. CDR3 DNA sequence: TGTGCCAGCAGCTTTCCGGCCAGCGAAAGCACAGATACGCAGTATTTT.

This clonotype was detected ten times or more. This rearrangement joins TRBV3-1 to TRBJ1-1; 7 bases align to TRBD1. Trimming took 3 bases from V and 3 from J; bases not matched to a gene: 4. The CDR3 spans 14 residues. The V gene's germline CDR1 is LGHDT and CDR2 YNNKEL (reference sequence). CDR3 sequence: CASSHRDSYTEAFF. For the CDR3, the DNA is TGTGCCAGCAGCCACCGGGACAGCTACACTGAAGCTTTCTTT.

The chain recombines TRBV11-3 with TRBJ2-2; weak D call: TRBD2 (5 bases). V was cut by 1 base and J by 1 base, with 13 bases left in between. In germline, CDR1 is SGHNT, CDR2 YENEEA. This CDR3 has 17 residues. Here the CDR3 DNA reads TGTGCCAGCAGCTTAGGATTCGTCCGGGAGAACACCGGGGAGCTGTTTTTT. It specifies CASSLGFVRENTGELFF.

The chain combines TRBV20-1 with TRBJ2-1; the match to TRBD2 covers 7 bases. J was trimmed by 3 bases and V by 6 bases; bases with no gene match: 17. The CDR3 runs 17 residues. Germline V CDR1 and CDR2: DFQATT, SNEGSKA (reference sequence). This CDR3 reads CSAPPIGGFEDYNEQFF. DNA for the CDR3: TGCAGTGCGCCCCCGATCGGGGGGTTCGAGGACTACAATGAGCAGTTCTTC.

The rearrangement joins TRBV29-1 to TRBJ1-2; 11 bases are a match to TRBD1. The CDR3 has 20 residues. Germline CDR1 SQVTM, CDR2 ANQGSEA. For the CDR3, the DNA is TGCAGTGCTAGTTCAACTTCCGGGACAGGGGGTTATCTTTATGACTATGGCTACACCTTC. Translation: CSASSTSGTGGYLYDYGYTF.

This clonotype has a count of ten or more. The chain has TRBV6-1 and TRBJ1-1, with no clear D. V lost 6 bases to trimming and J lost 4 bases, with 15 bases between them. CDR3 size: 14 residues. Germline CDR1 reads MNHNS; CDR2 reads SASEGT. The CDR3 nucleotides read TGTGCCAGCAGGCCGCCCGGGAGAGGCACTGAAGCTTTCTTT. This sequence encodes CASRPPGRGTEAFF.

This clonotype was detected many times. The CDR3 DNA sequence: TGTGCCAGCAGCCCCCGGATAGCGGGGCCCAATGAGCAGTTCTTC. It specifies CASSPRIAGPNEQFF. The chain has TRBV11-2 and TRBJ2-1, with TRBD2 matching 8 bases. CDR3 length: 15 amino acids. CDR1 and CDR2 from the germline V gene are SGHAT and FQNNGV. Trimming cost V 5 bases and J 6 bases; bases outside gene matches: 9.

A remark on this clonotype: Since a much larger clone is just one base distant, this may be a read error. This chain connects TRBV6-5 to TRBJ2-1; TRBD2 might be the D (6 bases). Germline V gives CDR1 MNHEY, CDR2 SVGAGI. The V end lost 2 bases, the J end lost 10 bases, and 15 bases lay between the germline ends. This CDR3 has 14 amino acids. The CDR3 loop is CASSYQRAPGEQFF. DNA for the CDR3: TGTGCCAGCAGTTACCAGCGGGCCCCGGGGGAGCAGTTCTTC.

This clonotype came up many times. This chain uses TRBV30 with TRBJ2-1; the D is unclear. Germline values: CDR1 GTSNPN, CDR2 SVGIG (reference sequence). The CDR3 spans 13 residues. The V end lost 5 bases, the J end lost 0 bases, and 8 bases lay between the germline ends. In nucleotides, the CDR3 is TGTGCCTGGTCCCGGTACTCCTACAATGAGCAGTTCTTC. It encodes CAWSRYSYNEQFF. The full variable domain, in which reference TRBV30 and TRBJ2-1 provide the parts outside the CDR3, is SQTIHQWPATLVQPVGSPLSLECTVEGTSNPNLYWYRQAAGRGLQLLFYSVGIGQISSEVPQNLSASRPQDRQFILSSKKLLLSDSGFYLCAWSRYSYNEQFFGPGTRLTVL.

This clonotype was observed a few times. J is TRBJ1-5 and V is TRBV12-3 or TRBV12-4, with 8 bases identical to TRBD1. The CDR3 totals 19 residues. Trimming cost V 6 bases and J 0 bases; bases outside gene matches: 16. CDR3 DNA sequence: TGTGCCAGCAGATCATTCCCAACGACAGGGGTTTATAGCAATCAGCCCCAGCATTTT. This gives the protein CASRSFPTTGVYSNQPQHF.

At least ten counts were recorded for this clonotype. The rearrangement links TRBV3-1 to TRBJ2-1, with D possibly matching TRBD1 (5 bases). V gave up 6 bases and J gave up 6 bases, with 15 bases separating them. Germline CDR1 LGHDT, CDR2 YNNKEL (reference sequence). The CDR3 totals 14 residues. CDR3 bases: TGTGCCAGCAGTCCCCTCGCTAGGGGCAATGAGCAGTTCTTC. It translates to CASSPLARGNEQFF.

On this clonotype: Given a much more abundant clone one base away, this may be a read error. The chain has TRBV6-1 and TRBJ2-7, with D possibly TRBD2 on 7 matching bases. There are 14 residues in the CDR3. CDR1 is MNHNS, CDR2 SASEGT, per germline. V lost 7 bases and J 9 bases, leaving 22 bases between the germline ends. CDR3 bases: TGTGCCAGCAAGGGGGGAGGGACCCGTCAAGGGCAGTACTTC. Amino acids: CASKGGGTRQGQYF.